The rows below give T cell receptor beta chains drawn from one sample of a study of cytomegalovirus exposure and HLA in healthy donors. Using immunoSEQ multiplex PCR, the repertoire was profiled, and TCRdb retains in-frame clones only, with some absent. The sample has approximately 130,000 clones; 70% to 80% are singletons. Specimen: PBMCs. The receptors come from a human donor in good health. The CDR3 runs from the conserved cysteine through the conserved F or W. The D gene is left open where the match is weak. Not all rows give a size; the values are once, few, many and, for expanded clones, a class.

>NA|few|TRBJ2-7|TRBV5-6
TGTGCCAGCAGCTTGTCTCAGTTGCGACTTATGGGCTACGAGCAGTACTTC
CASSLSQLRLMGYEQYF
>TRBD2|NA|TRBJ2-1|TRBV5-4
TGTGCCAGCAGCTTAGTTAGCGGGGGTTCCTACAATGAGCAGTTCTTC
CASSLVSGGSYNEQFF
>TRBD1|NA|TRBJ1-6|TRBV4-1
TGCGCCAGCAGCCCTCCGGGACAGGAATATTCACCCCTCCACTTT
CASSPPGQEYSPLHF
>NA|few|TRBJ1-1|TRBV5-4
TGTGCCAGCAGCTTGGACAGAGAGAACACTGAAGCTTTCTTT
CASSLDRENTEAFF
>NA|NA|TRBJ2-3|TRBV9
TGTGCCAGCAGCGGGAGCGGGACAGATACGCAGTATTTT
CASSGSGTDTQYF
>NA|once|TRBJ2-3|TRBV27
TGTGCCAGCAGTCCGGAGGGGTCGGATACGCAGTATTTT
CASSPEGSDTQYF
>NA|NA|TRBJ1-2|TRBV7-8
TGTGCCAGCAGCTTAGGGCCATCGGGAGGCGGCTACACCTTC
CASSLGPSGGGYTF
>TRBD1|NA|TRBJ2-1|TRBV7-9
TGTGCCAGCAGCACAGACGGGACAGGGGTTCGGAATGAGCAGTTCTTC
CASSTDGTGVRNEQFF
>TRBD2|once|TRBJ2-1|TRBV28
TGTGCCAGCAGAACGTACATCAGGGGTATAGCGGGAGGGGGCAATGAGCAGTTCTTC
CASRTYIRGIAGGGNEQFF
>NA|NA|TRBJ1-1|TRBV19
TGTGCCAGTAGTAGTAGGGGGATGAACACTGAAGCTTTCTTT
CASSSRGMNTEAFF
>NA|NA|TRBJ2-7|TRBV27
TGTGCCAGCAGTTCGGTGAGGCGTGAGCAGTACTTC
CASSSVRREQYF
>NA|few|TRBJ2-1|TRBV5-5
TGTGCCAGCAGCTTGTATCAGGGGAGTACCTTCAAACCCAATGAGCAGTTCTTC
CASSLYQGSTFKPNEQFF
>NA|NA|TRBJ2-7|TRBV2
TGTGCCAGCAGTGGGATAAAGCAGGCTAAAGGGGTCGAGCAGTACTTC
CASSGIKQAKGVEQYF
>NA|once|TRBJ1-3|TRBV15
TGTGCCACCAGCTCGGTACAGGCGATCTCTGGAAACACCATATATTTT
CATSSVQAISGNTIYF
>NA|NA|TRBJ2-5|TRBV5-4
TGTGCCAGCAGCTTGCGGGGTCTGGAGACCCAGTACTTC
CASSLRGLETQYF
>NA|once|TRBJ1-3|TRBV7-2
TGTGCCAGCAGCTTATTAGGGCAGGGGAGCTCTGGAAACACCATATATTTT
CASSLLGQGSSGNTIYF
>NA|NA|TRBJ1-3|TRBV7-2
TGTGCCAGCAGCTTAGCTGGAGGAAGCCCTGGAAACACCATATATTTT
CASSLAGGSPGNTIYF
>TRBD1|few|TRBJ2-1|TRBV5-1
TGCGCCAGCAGCTTGGCCGGGACAGGGTTCTACAATGAGCAGTTCTTC
CASSLAGTGFYNEQFF
>NA|NA|TRBJ2-5|TRBV5-4
TGTGCCAGCAGCTCCCGCGCGCAGGGGATGCAGACCCAGTACTTC
CASSSRAQGMQTQYF
>TRBD2|NA|TRBJ2-3|TRBV28
TGTGCCACGACCCTGGCGGGAGTGGGAACGGATACGCAGTATTTT
CATTLAGVGTDTQYF
>NA|NA|TRBJ1-4|TRBV7-2
TGTGCCAGCAGCCCTGGGCAGAGTGGGGAAAAACTGTTTTTT
CASSPGQSGEKLFF
>TRBD2|NA|TRBJ2-1|TRBV7-6
TGTGCCAGCAGCTTAGCGGGAGGGAACAATGAGCAGTTCTTC
CASSLAGGNNEQFF
>NA|NA|TRBJ2-1|TRBV5-4
TGTGCCAGCAGCCGCGGACAGAGTACCAATGAGCAGTTCTTC
CASSRGQSTNEQFF
>TRBD2|NA|TRBJ2-1|TRBV29-1
TGCAGCGTGGCTGCCGGGACTATGGCCTACAATGAGCAGTTCTTC
CSVAAGTMAYNEQFF
>NA|NA|TRBJ1-1|TRBV9
TGTGCCAGCAGCCTCGTCAGGGCCCCGAACACTGAAGCTTTCTTT
CASSLVRAPNTEAFF
>TRBD1|once|TRBJ2-5|TRBV6-6
TGTGCCAGCAGCTCCCTGACAGGGCAAGAGACCCAGTACTTC
CASSSLTGQETQYF
>NA|NA|TRBJ2-5|TRBV27
TGTGCCAGCAGTTTCGGGGGGCATGGGGAGACCCAGTACTTC
CASSFGGHGETQYF
>TRBD2|few|TRBJ2-2|TRBV7-8
TGTGCCAGCACTCTAGCGGGGGGGAACACCGGGGAGCTGTTTTTT
CASTLAGGNTGELFF
>NA|NA|TRBJ2-7|TRBV6-1
TGTGCCAGCGTACAGGGCCGCGAGCAGTACTTC
CASVQGREQYF
>NA|NA|TRBJ1-1|TRBV7-9
TGTGCCAGCAGCTTAGCGCCGAGGTTGAACACTGAAGCTTTCTTT
CASSLAPRLNTEAFF
>NA|NA|TRBJ2-2|TRBV9
TGTGCCAGCAGCGAAATATCCGGGGAGCTGTTTTTT
CASSEISGELFF
>TRBD1|NA|TRBJ2-3|TRBV13
TGTGCCAGCAGCTCAAACAGGGGAATGGGAGATACGCAGTATTTT
CASSSNRGMGDTQYF
>NA|NA|TRBJ1-2|TRBV7-2
TGTGCCAGCAGCTTAGCTTCGGAGGGCTACACCTTC
CASSLASEGYTF
>TRBD1|NA|TRBJ1-2|TRBV6-5
TGTGCCAGCAGTTACACGGCCGACAGGGGATCAGGCTACACCTTC
CASSYTADRGSGYTF
>NA|NA|TRBJ2-7|TRBV10-2
TGCGCCAGCAGCGTAGCCTACGAGCAGTACTTC
CASSVAYEQYF
>TRBD1|once|TRBJ1-5|TRBV7-9
TGTTCCAGCAGCTTACATCTCGGACAGGGGAGCAATCAGCCCCAGCATTTT
CSSSLHLGQGSNQPQHF
>NA|NA|TRBJ2-3|TRBV9
TGTGCCAGCAGCCCCCTACTTAGCACAGATACGCAGTATTTT
CASSPLLSTDTQYF
>TRBD1|NA|TRBJ1-5|TRBV19
TGTGCCAGTAGTTCCACAGGGGTTCAGCCCCAGCATTTT
CASSSTGVQPQHF
>TRBD1|NA|TRBJ1-1|TRBV6-1
TGTGCCAGCAGGGGACAGGGGATGAACACTGAAGCTTTCTTT
CASRGQGMNTEAFF